Following are 10 T cell receptor beta chains from one sample sequenced in a study of vaccination effects on CD4 cells after COVID-19 (dated by TCRdb to between 2021 and 2024). The receptor library was made with the immunoSEQ multiplex PCR assay. As stored in TCRdb, this immuneACCESS dataset retains in-frame rearrangements with V and J assigned. A fraction of the clones does not appear; measured against another copy, unresolved V genes explain less than half of the discrepancy, and the remainder lacks a known reason. In all, the sample holds tens of thousands of clones, and approximately 78% of those were seen once. The ten most abundant clones make up approximately 1.5% of the sample. The ViraFEST assay stimulated PBMC with viral peptide pools and then used TCR sequencing to identify antigen-specific CD4+ T cell clonotypes by expansion. After around eleven days of culture, CD4+ T cells were isolated with the EasySep CD4+ T cell isolation kit. Each participant got two doses of an mRNA SARS-CoV-2 vaccine, either BNT162b2 or mRNA-1273.

These receptors have no known antigen. The sample in question was CD4+ T cells from PBMCs cultured with HCoV-NL63 spike peptides, obtained after COVID-19 vaccination. Read against the paper, the sample's cell subset or site label means: HCoV-NL63 spike overlapping peptide pool stimulation. Every receptor here comes from a human donor who received a COVID-19 vaccine. Some clones in this sample may be carry-over from other donors' samples.

The J gene is TRBJ1-2, the V gene TRBV7-2; weak D call: TRBD1 (6 bases). Trimming shortened V by 1 base and J by 8 bases, and 11 bases separated the two germline ends. The CDR3 extends over 13 amino acids. Per germline, CDR1 SGHTA and CDR2 FQGNSA. The CDR3 here is CASSLGGTSGYTF. As DNA, the CDR3 is TGTGCCAGCAGCTTAGGCGGGACATCAGGCTACACCTTC.

This clone was found once. The V gene is TRBV28, the J gene TRBJ1-2; 7 positions match TRBD1. J gave up 2 bases and V 4 bases, and 4 bases lay outside the gene matches. Germline lookup yields CDR1 MDHEN and CDR2 SYDVKM. The CDR3 length is 14 residues. The CDR3 DNA reads as TGTGCCAGCAGTTCCGCCAGGGGGAACTATGGCTACACCTTC. Translating it yields CASSSARGNYGYTF.

This clone was found a few times. The chain uses TRBV7-3 and TRBJ2-2; D gene unclear. Looked up from germline, CDR1 is SGHTA and CDR2 is FQGTGA. The CDR3 is 14 amino acids. V dropped 8 bases and J dropped 0 bases, with 10 bases sitting between them. The CDR3 protein is CASSAYTNTGELFF. The CDR3 nucleotides are TGTGCCAGCTCAGCGTACACGAACACCGGGGAGCTGTTTTTT. The variable domain in full, completed from reference TRBV7-3 and TRBJ2-2, reads GAGVSQTPSNKVTEKGKYVELRCDPISGHTALYWYRQSLGQGPEFLIYFQGTGAADDSGLPNDRFFAVRPEGSVSTLKIQRTERGDSAVYLCASSAYTNTGELFFGEGSRLTVL.

V gene TRBV9 combines with J gene TRBJ2-3; 9 bases agree with TRBD2. The CDR3 is made up of 17 amino acids. In germline, CDR1 is SGDLS, CDR2 YYNGEE. V shed 3 bases, J shed 14 bases, and the junction held 22 bases outside the gene matches. The CDR3 protein is CASSARGVAGAPDWLYF. DNA of the CDR3: TGTGCCAGCAGCGCCCGGGGGGTAGCGGGGGCCCCCGATTGGTTGTATTTT.

The chain employs TRBV19 and TRBJ1-5; 7 nucleotides agree with TRBD1. The CDR3 is 13 residues long. CDR1 and CDR2 from the germline V gene are LNHDA and SQIVND (reference sequence). V lost 7 bases, J lost 6 bases, and 6 bases stayed unmatched. The CDR3 is CASTRDSLQPQHF. As DNA, the CDR3 is TGTGCCAGTACCAGGGACAGCCTTCAGCCCCAGCATTTT. The whole variable domain, remainder taken from reference TRBV19 and TRBJ1-5, is DGGITQSPKYLFRKEGQNVTLSCEQNLNHDAMYWYRQDPGQGLRLIYYSQIVNDFQKGDIAEGYSVSREKKESFPLTVTSAQKNPTAFYLCASTRDSLQPQHFGDGTRLSIL.

V usage is TRBV5-1 and J usage is TRBJ1-5; D unresolved. This CDR3 region has 13 residues. Trimming took off 4 bases at V and 0 bases at J, with 5 bases between the two ends. Germline CDR1 SGHRS, CDR2 YFSETQ. CDR3 amino acids: CASSEFSNQPQHF. The CDR3, as DNA: TGCGCCAGCAGCGAATTTAGCAATCAGCCCCAGCATTTT.

The chain carries TRBV7-3 and TRBJ2-1, with 15 positions matching TRBD2. V gave up 2 bases and J gave up 9 bases; unmatched junction bases: 5. The germline CDR1 and CDR2 sequences are SGHTA and FQGTGA. CDR3 length: 16 residues. In nucleotides, the CDR3 is TGTGCCAGCAGCTTAGGGGGACTAGCGGGGGGTACTGAGCAGTTCTTC. This sequence encodes CASSLGGLAGGTEQFF.

This clone has a single count. The chain joins TRBV5-1 to TRBJ1-5, with D tentatively TRBD1 (5 bases). This CDR3 contains 14 residues. CDR1 and CDR2 (germline): SGHRS, YFSETQ. V was pared by 4 bases and J by 3 bases, with 11 bases between. The CDR3 DNA reads as TGCGCCAGCAGCCCGGGGGGTCTCAATCAGCCCCAGCATTTT. The encoded protein is CASSPGGLNQPQHF.

V gene TRBV2 combines with J gene TRBJ2-7; D is unclear. This CDR3 has 14 amino acids. V lost 6 bases and J lost 4, with 16 bases in between. From germline, CDR1 is SNHLY and CDR2 FYNNEI. CDR3 DNA: TGTGCCAGCAGACCCCACGCAGCGTCTTACGAGCAGTACGTC. As protein: CASRPHAASYEQYV.

J is TRBJ1-2 and V is TRBV14, with D uncertain. Germline loops: CDR1 SGHDN, CDR2 FVKESK. The germline V and J ends were trimmed by 0 bases and 3 bases, with 8 bases remaining between them. The CDR3 runs 14 residues. The CDR3 DNA reads as TGTGCCAGCAGCCAAGAACCGGGCTACTATGGCTACACCTTC. This sequence encodes CASSQEPGYYGYTF.